Listed below are T cell receptor beta chains from one sample, sequenced in a study of blood T cell repertoires in COVID-19. Assay: immunoSEQ multiplex PCR; the TCRdb copy retains only in-frame clones and omits some. The data show approximately 94,000 clones, with roughly 79% seen just once and 9% to 14% held by the top ten. Material: peripheral blood. The receptor source for this set is a woman in her 70s with acute or convalescent COVID-19. The CDR3 runs from the conserved cysteine through the conserved F or W. D genes are given only for firm matches. Some rows have no size entry. The others give once, few or many, or a class for an expanded clone.

J: TRBJ2-3
V: TRBV6-5
length: 12
D: -
size: few
CDR3: CASRSGADTQYF
DNA: TGTGCCAGCAGATCCGGGGCAGATACGCAGTATTTT

J: TRBJ1-6
V: TRBV28
length: 14
D: -
size: -
CDR3: CASRIGLGNSPLHF
DNA: TGTGCCAGCAGAATTGGACTTGGTAATTCACCCCTCCACTTT

J: TRBJ1-6
V: TRBV6-5
length: 14
D: -
size: once
CDR3: CASTTGGIVSPLHF
DNA: TGTGCCAGCACTACCGGGGGGATTGTTTCACCCCTCCACTTT

J: TRBJ1-1
V: TRBV6-5
length: 15
D: -
size: -
CDR3: CASSPPTGRIDEAFF
DNA: TGTGCCAGCAGTCCTCCGACAGGTAGAATTGATGAAGCTTTCTTT

J: TRBJ2-3
V: TRBV2
length: 18
D: TRBD2
size: -
CDR3: CASSPLAGGPGGTDTQYF
DNA: TGTGCCAGCAGTCCACTAGCGGGGGGGCCGGGTGGTACAGATACGCAGTATTTT

J: TRBJ1-2
V: TRBV6-1
length: 15
D: -
size: -
CDR3: CASSDTGDFVYGYTF
DNA: TGTGCCAGCAGTGATACCGGGGATTTTGTCTATGGCTACACCTTC

J: TRBJ2-1
V: TRBV9
length: 15
D: TRBD2
size: -
CDR3: CASSFSGGASNEQFF
DNA: TGTGCCAGCAGCTTCAGCGGGGGGGCCTCCAATGAGCAGTTCTTC

J: TRBJ2-5
V: TRBV3-1/TRBV3-2
length: 13
D: TRBD1
size: few
CDR3: CASVDRIQETQYF
DNA: TGTGCCAGCGTGGACAGGATCCAAGAGACCCAGTACTTC

J: TRBJ2-1
V: TRBV4-3
length: 16
D: TRBD2
size: -
CDR3: CASSQAPAGGYNEQFF
DNA: TGCGCCAGCAGCCAAGCGCCAGCGGGGGGGTACAATGAGCAGTTCTTC

J: TRBJ1-1
V: TRBV18
length: 15
D: TRBD1
size: few
CDR3: CASSPPSGGNTEAFF
DNA: TGTGCCAGCTCACCGCCGTCAGGGGGGAACACTGAAGCTTTCTTT

J: TRBJ1-2
V: TRBV14
length: 12
D: TRBD1
size: -
CDR3: CASSLDRVSYTF
DNA: TGTGCCAGCAGCCTAGACAGGGTTAGCTACACCTTC

J: TRBJ2-5
V: TRBV19
length: 17
D: TRBD1
size: once
CDR3: CASSIKSQGWTEGAQYF
DNA: TGTGCCAGTAGTATAAAGTCACAGGGGTGGACGGAAGGGGCCCAGTACTTC

J: TRBJ2-3
V: TRBV11-3
length: 15
D: TRBD1
size: -
CDR3: CASSSGTGDTDTQYF
DNA: TGTGCCAGCAGCTCCGGGACAGGGGACACAGATACGCAGTATTTT

J: TRBJ2-1
V: TRBV9
length: 13
D: -
size: few
CDR3: CASSHREGNEQFF
DNA: TGTGCCAGCAGCCACAGGGAGGGGAATGAGCAGTTCTTC

J: TRBJ1-1
V: TRBV5-1
length: 15
D: TRBD1
size: -
CDR3: CASSLASGGRTEAFF
DNA: TGCGCCAGCAGCTTGGCCTCAGGGGGTCGAACTGAAGCTTTCTTT

J: TRBJ2-3
V: TRBV7-2
length: 15
D: TRBD2
size: once
CDR3: CASSFGGEYTDTQYF
DNA: TGTGCCAGCAGCTTTGGGGGGGAATACACAGATACGCAGTATTTT

J: TRBJ1-5
V: TRBV28
length: 14
D: -
size: -
CDR3: CASRDRQPHQPQHF
DNA: TGTGCCAGCAGAGACCGACAGCCTCATCAGCCCCAGCATTTT

J: TRBJ2-2
V: TRBV2
length: 19
D: TRBD2
size: -
CDR3: CASSVSLRRGGPNTGELFF
DNA: TGTGCCAGCAGTGTTTCCCTAAGGCGGGGGGGCCCTAACACCGGGGAGCTGTTTTTT